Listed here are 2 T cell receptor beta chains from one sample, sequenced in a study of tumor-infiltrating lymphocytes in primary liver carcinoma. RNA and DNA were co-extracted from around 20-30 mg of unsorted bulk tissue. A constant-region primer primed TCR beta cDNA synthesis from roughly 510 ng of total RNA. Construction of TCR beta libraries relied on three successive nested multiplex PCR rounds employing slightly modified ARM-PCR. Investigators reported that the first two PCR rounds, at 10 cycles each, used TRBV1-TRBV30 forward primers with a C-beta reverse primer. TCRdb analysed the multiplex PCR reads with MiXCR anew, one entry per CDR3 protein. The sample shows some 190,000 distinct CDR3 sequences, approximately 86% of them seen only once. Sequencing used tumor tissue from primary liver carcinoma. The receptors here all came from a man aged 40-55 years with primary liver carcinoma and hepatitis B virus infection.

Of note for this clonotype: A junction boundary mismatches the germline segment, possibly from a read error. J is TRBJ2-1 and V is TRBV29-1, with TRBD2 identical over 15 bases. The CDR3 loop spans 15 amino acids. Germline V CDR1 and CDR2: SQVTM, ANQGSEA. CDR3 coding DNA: TGCGGCGTTGGACTAGCGGGAGGGTTCTACAATGAGGACTTCTTC. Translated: CGVGLAGGFYNEDFF.

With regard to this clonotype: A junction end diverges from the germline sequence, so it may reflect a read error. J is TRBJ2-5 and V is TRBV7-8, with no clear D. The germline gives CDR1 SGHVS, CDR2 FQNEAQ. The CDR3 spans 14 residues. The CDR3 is CTSSLYPLGETQYF. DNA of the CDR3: TGTACCAGCAGCTTATACCCTTTAGGCGAGACCCAGTACTTC.